The 16 T cell receptor beta chains below come from one sample, sequenced in a study of blood T cell repertoires in COVID-19. Here immunoSEQ multiplex PCR was the method, and the copy in TCRdb shows in-frame clones only, minus some. The table includes tens of thousands of clones, just over 85% detected once. What was sequenced was peripheral blood. These receptors all stem from a man aged 45-65 years with active COVID-19.

V gene TRBV6-6 combines with J gene TRBJ2-5, with a possible D match to TRBD1 (6 bases). The CDR3 extends over 12 amino acids. Trimming left V 6 bases short and J 5 bases short, with 10 bases between. Germline CDR1 reads MNHNY; CDR2 reads SVGAGI (reference sequence). In nucleotides, the CDR3 is TGTGCCAGCAGAGGACAGACGGAGACCCAGTACTTC. It yields the protein CASRGQTETQYF.

The chain is built from TRBV11-2 and TRBJ1-5, with D possibly matching TRBD1 (5 bases). This CDR3 is built from 17 residues. Germline values: CDR1 SGHAT, CDR2 FQNNGV. V was pared by 3 bases and J by 0 bases, with 15 bases between. CDR3: CASSLGLGRYSNQPQHF. The DNA of the CDR3 is TGTGCCAGCAGCTTGGGACTAGGAAGATATAGCAATCAGCCCCAGCATTTT.

The CDR3 reads CASSLGLLGRTNEKLFF. Written as DNA, the CDR3 is TGTGCCAGCAGCTTAGGATTGTTGGGGAGAACTAATGAAAAACTGTTTTTT. This chain uses TRBV11-2 with TRBJ1-4; D remains unclear. The V gene's germline CDR1 is SGHAT and CDR2 FQNNGV. The CDR3 totals 17 residues. V was shortened by 1 base and J by 1 base, with 13 bases between the two germline ends.

The chain is built from TRBV7-9 and TRBJ1-1; D unresolved. Germline V gene lookup returns CDR1 SEHNR and CDR2 FQNEAQ (reference sequence). The CDR3 runs 12 residues. Trimming took off 11 bases at V and 2 bases at J, with 12 bases between the two ends. CDR3: CAVPLRNTEAFF. DNA of the CDR3: TGTGCCGTCCCCCTCAGAAACACTGAAGCTTTCTTT.

The chain is built from TRBV6-6 and TRBJ1-6; 8 bases align to TRBD1. The V gene's germline CDR1 is MNHNY and CDR2 SVGAGI (reference sequence). CDR3 length: 15 residues. J lost 5 bases, V lost 7 bases, and 7 bases had no gene match. The CDR3 nucleotides read TGTGCCAGCAACAAGGGACAGGTCGATAATTCACCCCTCCACTTT. Its protein product is CASNKGQVDNSPLHF.

The DNA of the CDR3 is TGTGCCAGCTCCGAGACAGCCAAAACCCCCGGGGAGCTGTTTTTT. Residues: CASSETAKTPGELFF. The V gene is TRBV18, the J gene TRBJ2-2; TRBD1 might be the D (5 bases). Trimming removed 6 bases at V and 6 bases at J, with 17 bases between. The V gene's germline CDR1 is KGHSH and CDR2 LQKENI. The CDR3 length is 15 residues.

In its sample, this clone was seen a few times. The chain recombines TRBV5-1 with TRBJ1-2, with a tentative D call TRBD1 (5 bases). V lost 5 bases, J lost 6 bases, and 14 bases lay in between. Germline lookup yields CDR1 SGHRS and CDR2 YFSETQ. This CDR3 region has 13 residues. In DNA, the CDR3 is TGCGCCAGCAGTCGTTCGGGAGGGGATGGCTACACCTTC. Its protein product is CASSRSGGDGYTF.

V and J are TRBV6-2 or TRBV6-3 and TRBJ1-1, with 8 nucleotides matching TRBD1. The CDR3 loop spans 13 amino acids. The V segment lost 5 bases and the J segment 5 bases; nucleotides outside the gene matches: 4. Per the germline V gene, CDR1 is MNHEY and CDR2 is SVGEGT. This chain's CDR3 is CASSATGGTEAFF. CDR3 DNA sequence: TGTGCCAGCAGTGCTACAGGGGGGACTGAAGCTTTCTTT.

The chain employs TRBV11-3 and TRBJ2-1; 8 positions match TRBD2. Germline CDR1 and CDR2: SGHNT and YENEEA. V was pared by 5 bases and J by 12 bases, with 18 bases of the junction left unmatched. The CDR3 consists of 16 residues. CDR3 sequence reads: CASSRDQRELQGGQFF. The CDR3, as DNA: TGTGCCAGCAGCCGGGACCAGCGGGAGCTCCAAGGTGGGCAGTTCTTC.

This clone was picked up a small number of times. DNA of the CDR3: TGTGCCAGCAGCACCGGACTCCCGAGCTCTGGAAACACCATATATTTT. It translates to CASSTGLPSSGNTIYF. This chain uses TRBV7-6 with TRBJ1-3; D unclear. The germline V gene has CDR1 SGHVS and CDR2 FNYEAQ. The length of the CDR3 is 16 residues. Trimming pared 5 bases from V and 0 bases from J, leaving 14 bases between.

This chain uses TRBV21-1 with TRBJ1-1. TRBV21-1 counts as a pseudogene. There are 13 residues in the CDR3. The CDR3 region is CASSRGRGKEAFF. Written as DNA, the CDR3 is TGTGCCAGCAGCAGAGGGCGTGGGAAGGAAGCTTTCTTT.

The chain couples TRBV5-1 to TRBJ2-3, with D tentatively TRBD1 (6 bases). V lost 0 bases, J lost 4 bases, and 15 bases lay in between. The germline CDR1 and CDR2 sequences are SGHRS and YFSETQ. The CDR3 consists of 16 residues. The CDR3 loop is CASSLVGRGKADTQYF. Here the CDR3 DNA reads TGCGCCAGCAGCTTGGTGGGCAGGGGTAAAGCAGATACGCAGTATTTT.

J is TRBJ2-2 and V is TRBV9, with 9 bases lining up with TRBD2. The CDR3 is 17 residues long. The V gene's germline CDR1 is SGDLS and CDR2 YYNGEE. Losses at the gene ends were 0 bases for V and 6 bases for J; bases not matched to a gene: 9. Here the CDR3 reads CASSVVGSGGRSGELFF. In DNA, the CDR3 is TGTGCCAGCAGCGTAGTAGGTAGCGGGGGAAGGTCCGGGGAGCTGTTTTTT.

DNA of the CDR3: TGTGCCAGCAGTGCCCTAGCGGGAGGCTACAATGAGCAGTTCTTC. It translates to CASSALAGGYNEQFF. The chain couples TRBV25-1 to TRBJ2-1; 11 bases are shared with TRBD2. The CDR3 is 15 amino acids. In germline, CDR1 is MGHDK, CDR2 SYGVNS. Trimming took 4 bases from V and 3 from J; bases not matched to a gene: 2.

This chain uses TRBV27 with TRBJ2-7; weak D call: TRBD2 (6 bases). Germline V lookup: CDR1 MNHEY, CDR2 SMNVEV (reference sequence). There are 17 residues in the CDR3. With 0 bases removed from V and 0 bases from J, the gap between germline ends came to 15 bases. The chain's CDR3 is CASSLSGPTDYSYEQYF. The CDR3 DNA reads as TGTGCCAGCAGTTTATCGGGCCCGACGGACTACTCCTACGAGCAGTACTTC.

The chain recombines TRBV3-1 (or the pseudogene TRBV3-2) with TRBJ2-1, with D uncertain. Germline values: CDR1 LGHDT, CDR2 YNNKEL (reference sequence). The CDR3 is 16 residues long. Trimming removed 0 bases from V and 5 bases from J, with 14 bases in between. The CDR3 loop reads CASSQDAPRRNNEQFF. The DNA of the CDR3 is TGTGCCAGCAGCCAAGATGCGCCCCGGCGGAACAATGAGCAGTTCTTC.